This T cell receptor (beta chain) was identified during a study of blood T cell repertoires in COVID-19. Study information: Some COVID-19 samples were acute and others convalescent; all came from the United States, Italy and Spain.

CDR3 size: 14 residues. With 6 bases removed from V and 4 bases from J, the gap between germline ends came to 18 bases. CDR1 is SQVTM, CDR2 ANQGSEA, per germline. Original data processing: Reference gene primer amplification in the assay estimated nucleated cell counts. Method: immunoSEQ multiplex PCR; TCRdb's copy keeps in-frame clones and lacks some. V and J calls plus clone size are reproduced from that table; the DNA served to infer D and trimming. The sample shows roughly 330,000 clones, roughly 90% of them seen only once. The receptor was derived from a woman aged 45-59 years with active or convalescent COVID-19. The sample consisted of peripheral blood. The chain couples TRBV29-1 to TRBJ1-1, with a possible D match to TRBD1 (5 bases). CDR3 amino acids: CSVHRFPGPTEAFF. CDR3 in DNA: TGCAGCGTACACCGTTTTCCAGGGCCCACTGAAGCTTTCTTT.